This T cell receptor (beta chain) was captured by sequencing in a study of CDR3 diversity in severe acne. MiXCR, run by TCRdb on the PCR reads, gives a single entry per CDR3 protein. The sample includes approximately 84,000 distinct CDR3 sequences, around 53% seen only once; the top ten take approximately 14%. The CDR3 totals 14 residues. The V gene lost 3 bases and the J gene lost 5 bases, with 11 bases spanning the gap. CDR1 is MGHDK and CDR2 is SYGVNS in the germline V gene. The receptor comes from a male donor in good health, without acne. The chain joins TRBV25-1 to TRBJ1-5, with D uncertain. Sequenced: blood. CDR3 residues: CASSEAGVDQPQHF. The DNA of the CDR3 is TGTGCCAGCAGTGAGGCCGGGGTGGATCAGCCCCAGCATTTT. Together with reference TRBV25-1 and TRBJ1-5, the CDR3 gives the full variable domain: EADIYQTPRYLVIGTGKKITLECSQTMGHDKMYWYQQDPGMELHLIHYSYGVNSTEKGDLSSESTVSRIRTEHFPLTLESARPSHTSQYLCASSEAGVDQPQHFGDGTRLSIL.